Below, one TCR beta chain is given with its context. The target antigen is unknown. The deep-level immunoSEQ assay was used. Assay used: immunoSEQ multiplex PCR; TCRdb lists only in-frame clones, some missing. The sample contains hundreds of thousands of clones, 74% of which appear only once. Memory CD4+ cells were the fraction left after CD45RA+ naive selection. This entry is derived from a study of shared clonotypes between healthy human individuals. Study-wide background: The plates for each donor numbered three CD4 naive, three CD4 memory, two CD8 naive and one CD8 memory.

Trimming removed 3 bases from V and 6 bases from J, with 14 bases in between. In germline, CDR1 is MGHRA, CDR2 YSYEKL. This CDR3 has 15 amino acids. Whole-study results and caveats: Large depth notwithstanding, sorted-subset sequencing proved incomplete by rarefaction.

The chain uses TRBV4-1 and TRBJ1-4, with D uncertain. The clonotype originates from a woman aged 25 to 39 in good health. The sequenced sample was memory CD4+ T cells sorted from blood. Subset given: CD45RA-negative fraction. The CDR3 sequence: CASSQSHEEDEKLFF. The CDR3 region has the DNA TGCGCCAGCAGCCAGTCACACGAAGAGGATGAAAAACTGTTTTTT.